Below, one T cell receptor beta chain is given with its context. Its antigen remains undetermined. Within one base of it there is no much larger clone, and no base qualities were kept. The sample belongs to a study of beta chain features in type 1 diabetes (dated by TCRdb to between 2017 and 2018). Concerning the study at large: No differences in mean age, gender distribution, total cell number or subset yield were found between patients and healthy donors. A total of roughly 99,000,000 sorted cells were examined across all samples, and the number of cells per subset was strongly correlated with RNA yield. The study compared the TCRB repertoires of sorted circulating CD4+ T cell subsets in recently diagnosed type 1 diabetes patients with those in matched healthy donors. Regulatory and stem cell-like memory subsets were obtained from only 8 patients and about eight healthy donors, while naive and central memory subsets were obtained from all 28 donors. Broader findings and caveats from the paper: In all four CD4+ subsets, TCRB CDR3 length was moderately but significantly shorter in type 1 diabetes patients. At VDJ recombination sites, type 1 diabetes patients had fewer insertions and more deleted nucleotides, which implies abnormalities in thymic rearrangement. Shorter templates might be favored by PCR, yet because patient and control samples were amplified and corrected together, any such skew would affect both groups equally. Because cDNA was sequenced instead of genomic DNA, highly expressing activated cells could be over-represented, though the groups showed no difference in activation or CD3 levels. Naive, central memory and regulatory TCRB repertoires appeared to be more similar among patients than among healthy donors. Only small numbers of individuals were included in the HLA sub-analyses, which left unresolved whether HLA type had any influence on TCRB rearrangement.

Each donor gave one peripheral blood draw, roughly 120 mL on average, collected into heparinised tubes. Naive, central memory, regulatory and stem cell-like memory CD4+ T cells were sorted on a BD FACSAria II using a panel including CD45RO, CCR7, CD25, CD127, CD95 and CD27. Every sorted population had a purity above 95%. Right away, PBMCs were isolated by Lymphoprep density gradient centrifugation and were stained directly, with no culture step. To minimize batch effects, samples were stained and sorted in pairs, one healthy donor with one patient per experiment. V sheds 4 bases and J sheds 4 bases, leaving 14 bases between their ends. In the germline V gene, CDR1 corresponds to SGHRS and CDR2 to YFSETQ. From the cysteine through the phenylalanine, the CDR3 covers 14 amino acids. CDR3 DNA only is kept here, 42 bases in frame from base 1. The entire amount of isolated RNA was reverse transcribed using the High Capacity cDNA Reverse Transcription Kit, so the sequenced TCRB transcripts were expressed ones. Deep immunoSEQ sequencing was performed on naive, central memory and regulatory T cell samples, with an average of around 3.4 million total reads per sample. After sorted cells were lysed in RLT buffer, RNA was extracted with DNase-treated RNeasy Micro or Mini kits, with the choice depending on cell number. Each cell subset was processed on its own to prevent cross-contamination, while patient and healthy donor samples were processed together. Using the immunoSEQ multiplex PCR, TCRB sequences were amplified from cDNA into 87-bp fragments spanning the CDR3 region. Sequencing of the amplicons was done on the Illumina HiSeq platform. In the paper's pipeline: Synthetic template baselines were used to correct PCR bias computationally, reads within Hamming distance 2 were collapsed together, and singletons that could not be merged were discarded. Reads were aligned to IMGT to assign V, D and J genes, CDR3 length, and insertions or deletions at six rearrangement sites. Within each subset, clonotype counts were normalized to sorted cell number, after which true diversity and Gini coefficients were computed with the tcR R package. The overlap coefficient, calculated on TCRB nucleotide sequences, was used to quantify repertoire sharing. TCRdb's version of the immuneACCESS table is confined to in-frame rearrangements and falls short of the full clone set. An unresolved V gene accounts for under half of the shortfall where checked; the remainder is of unknown origin. That table gives V, J and clone size, and the DNA gave D and trimming. The sample table holds about 320,000 clones, of which 12% to 15% were seen once. The ten largest account for under 8.5% of the sample.

The chain joins TRBV5-1 to TRBJ1-1, and perhaps TRBD1 as D gene, on 6 matching bases. The material sequenced was central memory CD4+ T cells from blood. The receptor comes from a man aged 25-40 years in good health. The DNA sequence is TGCGCCAGCAGCCAACCTAGGGGGGGCACTGAAGCTTTCTTT. Translated, it reads CASSQPRGGTEAFF.